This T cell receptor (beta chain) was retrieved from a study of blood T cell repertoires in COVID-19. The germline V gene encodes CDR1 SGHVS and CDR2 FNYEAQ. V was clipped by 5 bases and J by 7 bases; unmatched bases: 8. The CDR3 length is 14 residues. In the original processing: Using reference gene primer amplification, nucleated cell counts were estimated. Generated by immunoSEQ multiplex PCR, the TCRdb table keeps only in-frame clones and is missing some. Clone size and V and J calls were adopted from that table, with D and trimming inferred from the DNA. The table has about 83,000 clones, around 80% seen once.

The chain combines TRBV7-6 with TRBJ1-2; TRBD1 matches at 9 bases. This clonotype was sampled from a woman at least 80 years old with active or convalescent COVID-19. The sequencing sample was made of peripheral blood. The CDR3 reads CASSPLGTGFGYTF. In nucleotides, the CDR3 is TGTGCCAGCAGCCCCCTCGGGACAGGGTTTGGCTACACCTTC.